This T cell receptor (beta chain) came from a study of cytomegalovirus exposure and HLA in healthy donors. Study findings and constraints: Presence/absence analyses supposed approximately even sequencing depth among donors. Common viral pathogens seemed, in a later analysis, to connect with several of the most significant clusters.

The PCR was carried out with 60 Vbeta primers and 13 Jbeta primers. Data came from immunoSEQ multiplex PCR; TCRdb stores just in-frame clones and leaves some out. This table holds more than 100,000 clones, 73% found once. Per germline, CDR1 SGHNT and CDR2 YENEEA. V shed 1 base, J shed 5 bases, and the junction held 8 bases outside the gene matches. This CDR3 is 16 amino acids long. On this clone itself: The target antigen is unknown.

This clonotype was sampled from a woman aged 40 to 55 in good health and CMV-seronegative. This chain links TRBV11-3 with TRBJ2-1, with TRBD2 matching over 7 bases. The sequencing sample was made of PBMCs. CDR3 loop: CASSLGLADQNNEQFF. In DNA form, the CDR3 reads TGTGCCAGCAGCTTAGGACTAGCTGATCAGAACAATGAGCAGTTCTTC.